The present T cell receptor beta chain was sequenced within a study of CD8+CD57+ T cells in acquired aplastic anemia. It was genomic DNA that served as the template for profiling TCR beta VDJ and CDR3. Each CDR3 protein is one row after TCRdb ran MiXCR on the reads. Among 150,000 to 200,000 distinct CDR3 sequences listed, roughly 48% were seen once. Germline V gene data show CDR1 as KGHDR and CDR2 as SFDVKD. Trimming cost V 7 bases and J 1 base; bases outside gene matches: 4. The CDR3 runs 14 residues. The patients chosen for sequencing had shown expansion of CD8+CD57+ cells (detected by flow cytometry). Each patient carried a diagnosis of severe acquired aplastic anemia.

This TCR was sampled from a human donor with aplastic anemia. Sequenced: sorted CD4+, CD8+, or CD8+CD57+ T cells (not recorded which) from PBMCs. J is TRBJ1-1 and V is TRBV24-1; TRBD1 matches at 8 bases. CDR3: CATRRGQGNTEAFF. The CDR3 coding sequence is TGTGCCACCAGGAGAGGACAGGGGAACACTGAAGCTTTCTTT.